The source of this TCR beta chain is a study of CDR3 diversity in severe acne. TCRdb reprocessed the PCR reads via MiXCR and lists one record per CDR3 protein. The sample gives about 97,000 distinct CDR3 sequences, around 53% of which show up once; roughly an eighth is in the top ten. The ends lost 7 bases at V and 1 base at J; junction bases unmatched: 4. This CDR3 has 14 amino acids. The germline V gene has CDR1 LNHDA and CDR2 SQIVND (reference sequence). The origin of this receptor is a male donor with acne. Sequencing used blood. The chain joins TRBV19 to TRBJ2-5; 9 bases agree with TRBD1. The CDR3 spells CASKDRGGQETQYF. The CDR3 DNA reads TGTGCCAGTAAGGACAGGGGAGGCCAAGAGACCCAGTACTTC.